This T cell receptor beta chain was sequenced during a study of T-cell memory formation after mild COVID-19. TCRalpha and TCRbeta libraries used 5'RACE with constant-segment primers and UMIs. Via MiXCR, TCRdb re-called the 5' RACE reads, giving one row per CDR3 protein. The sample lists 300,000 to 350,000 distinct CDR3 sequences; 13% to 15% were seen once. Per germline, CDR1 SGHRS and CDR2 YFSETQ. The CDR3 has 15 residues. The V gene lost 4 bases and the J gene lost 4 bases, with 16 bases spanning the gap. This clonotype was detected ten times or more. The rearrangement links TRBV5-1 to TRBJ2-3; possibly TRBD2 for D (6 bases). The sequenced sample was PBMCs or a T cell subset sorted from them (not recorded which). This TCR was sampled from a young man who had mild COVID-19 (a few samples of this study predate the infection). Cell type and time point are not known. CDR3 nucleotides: TGCGCCAGCAGCGGAGGGACCTATAGGGCAGATACGCAGTATTTT. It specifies CASSGGTYRADTQYF.